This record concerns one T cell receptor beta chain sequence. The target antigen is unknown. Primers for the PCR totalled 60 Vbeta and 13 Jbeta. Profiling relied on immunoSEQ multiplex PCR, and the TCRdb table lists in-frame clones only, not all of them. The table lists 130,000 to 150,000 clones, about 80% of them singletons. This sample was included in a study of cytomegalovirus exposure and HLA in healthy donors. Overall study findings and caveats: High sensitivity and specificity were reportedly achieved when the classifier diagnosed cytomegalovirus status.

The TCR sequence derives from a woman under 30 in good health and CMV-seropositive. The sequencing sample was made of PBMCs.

This CDR3 reads CASSLYTSGANVLTF. As DNA, the CDR3 is TGCGCCAGCAGCTTGTACACCTCTGGGGCCAACGTCCTGACTTTC. The chain employs TRBV5-1 and TRBJ2-6; D remains ambiguous. CDR1 and CDR2 from the germline V gene are SGHRS and YFSETQ. V was clipped by 1 base and J by 0 bases, with 5 bases between them. This CDR3 has 15 residues.